This T cell receptor (beta chain) was recovered during a study of blood T cell repertoires in COVID-19. Study context: T cells, B-cell-depleted T cells, or PBMCs supplied cDNA or gDNA.

In the study's own analysis: How many nucleated cells were present was estimated from reference gene primer amplification. Clones were read by immunoSEQ multiplex PCR, and TCRdb kept only the in-frame ones, dropping some. V, J and clone size derive from that table, while D and trimming were established from the DNA sequence. The sample holds under 200,000 clones, approximately 85% seen once. The source material was peripheral blood. This receptor was identified in a woman older than 75 with acute or convalescent COVID-19.

The CDR3 protein is CACRGQGGDNEQFF. CDR3 DNA sequence: TGTGCCTGCCGGGGACAGGGGGGGGACAATGAGCAGTTCTTC. The rearrangement links TRBV2 to TRBJ2-1; 11 positions agree with TRBD1. CDR3 length: 14 amino acids. V was clipped by 11 bases and J by 5 bases; unmatched bases: 8. Germline CDR1 SNHLY, CDR2 FYNNEI.